This TCR beta chain originates from a study of blood T cells in healthy people across ages. Together with a sample-barcoded 5' primer, a J-beta primer mix was included in a second PCR lasting roughly 6 to 12 cycles. Every molecule of cDNA carried a tag from a template-switch adaptor with 12 random nucleotides. From the 5' RACE reads, TCRdb called clonotypes with MiXCR, one entry per CDR3 protein. The sample records about 1.6 million distinct CDR3 sequences, 30% to 40% being singletons. To note about this clonotype: The antigen is unknown.

The V gene end was trimmed by 0 bases and the J gene end by 0 bases; junction bases not matched to a gene: 6. Germline V gene sequence: CDR1 SEHNR, CDR2 FQNEAQ (reference sequence). The CDR3 runs 17 residues. General study findings and limits: PBMCs left unsorted prevented a conclusive naive versus antigen-experienced comparison. Donor CMV status, an unknown factor, possibly confounded changes in expanded clonotypes. Total diversity from one million sequenced T cells was likely underestimated.

This TCR was sampled from a woman in her twenties or thirties in good health. The chain joins TRBV7-9 to TRBJ2-7; TRBD2 matches at 9 bases. The sequenced sample consisted of blood. DNA of the CDR3: TGTGCCAGCAGCTTAGCCAAAGTAGCGGGAGCCTCCTACGAGCAGTACTTC. Translation gives CASSLAKVAGASYEQYF.